This note documents a single T cell receptor (beta chain) sequence. As yet, its antigen is unknown. The template was RNA from unsorted bulk tissue. There are 15 residues in the CDR3. Trimming cost V 1 base and J 5 bases, with 14 bases left between them. CDR1 is SGHDT, CDR2 YYEEEE, per germline. This sample was taken from a study of tumor and adjacent non-tumor tissue in lung cancer. The overall study: About 4.17 million productive TCRbeta reads were obtained per sample on average. Findings and limits, study-wide: Significantly higher TCR diversity was found in tumor than normal lung.

Three rounds of nested PCR, following a modified ARM-PCR protocol, produced the TCRbeta library. One entry per CDR3 protein results from TCRdb running MiXCR on the multiplex PCR reads. This table holds roughly 76,000 distinct CDR3 sequences, about two thirds found once. This TCR was sampled from a woman in her sixties or seventies with non-small cell lung cancer. Sequenced input: lung tumor tissue. This rearrangement joins TRBV5-6 to TRBJ2-3, with D tentatively TRBD1 (5 bases). In nucleotides, the CDR3 is TGTGCCAGCAGCTTGCCCAGACAGCACAGAGATACGCAGTATTTT. Its translation: CASSLPRQHRDTQYF.